This is a list of T cell receptor beta chains from one sample in a study of blood T cell repertoires in COVID-19. The repertoire was sequenced with immunoSEQ multiplex PCR; TCRdb's copy has only in-frame clones and lacks some. The table has 200,000 or so clones, approximately 80% seen once; the top ten hold about 0.91%. Sequenced input: peripheral blood. These receptors all stem from a man in his sixties with COVID-19, enrolled during active disease. Each CDR3 is given without its conserved first and last residue. Each record gives: V gene, CDR3 length, D gene, CDR3 protein. The D gene is left open where the match is weak.

TRBV6-1 11 - ASSEVRGHEQY
TRBV6-5 10 - ASSDRLLGAF
TRBV27 11 TRBD1 ASSFRGQRGYT
TRBV6-2/TRBV6-3 14 - ASNPRGSGRNSPLH
TRBV6-5 13 - ASSYRGNSGNTIY
TRBV7-6 8 - ASRGHTIY
TRBV28 12 TRBD1 ASTYRGSSNIQY
TRBV27 14 - ASSLQGGARYTEAF
TRBV7-8 16 TRBD1 ASSLPLGQVATNEKLF
TRBV7-9 12 - ASSHGGSNQPQH
TRBV4-1 12 - ASSPGAAKNGYT
TRBV27 13 TRBD1 ASRLGQGGNQPQH
TRBV5-1 11 TRBD2 ASATSGSLEQF
TRBV9 11 TRBD1 ASSGDRGYEQY
TRBV25-1 14 - ASSELEGRDNSPLH
TRBV25-1 12 - ASSELGEEETQY
TRBV12-3/TRBV12-4 10 - ASSFWQTTQH
TRBV6-5 13 - ASSRGGGVEETQY
TRBV4-3 11 TRBD1 ASSPQGNYGYT
TRBV6-5 13 - ASRSEGLAKNIQY
TRBV10-3 16 TRBD1 AISSSDRKRGGNQPQH
TRBV4-1 14 - ASSHPGRTSNQPQH
TRBV7-8 12 TRBD1 ASSFRTGNSPLH
TRBV18 13 TRBD1 ASSTGTGGNQPQH
TRBV11-2 13 TRBD1 ASSLTQTGGSEQY
TRBV7-6 12 TRBD2 ASSYGTSGGELF
TRBV5-1 11 - ASSLAGDYGYT
TRBV23-1 13 - ASSQSSGGPGELF
TRBV25-1 13 - ASSRSRGWGTEAF
TRBV6-5 12 - ASREGVANSPLH
TRBV4-3 13 - ASRHRDKDYNEQF
TRBV5-4 14 - ASSLAFQGGSGELF
TRBV4-1 14 TRBD1 ASSPAGQAAFYGYT
TRBV9 13 - ASSAGTFTQETQY
TRBV29-1 14 - SVRVGAVGSNQPQH
TRBV11-3 11 - ASSPGRDNEQF
TRBV9 14 TRBD1 ASSVGQGVTTYGYT
TRBV10-1 11 TRBD1 ASSRDRVWEQY
TRBV30 11 TRBD1 AWRRKDRAGYT
TRBV19 14 - ASSIQGSQGNQPQH
TRBV27 13 - ASSSSTGRAYGYT
TRBV28 14 TRBD1 ASSSLRGSTGNTIY
TRBV9 13 - ASSATPAQGYGYT
TRBV20-1 14 TRBD1 SASDTRQGGNQPQH
TRBV19 13 - ASINRGGSYNEQF
TRBV19 13 TRBD1 ASSLPGQGLYEQY
TRBV21-1 14 - ASSNRLGRAGNTIY
TRBV18 13 - ASSDQAPSGNTIY
TRBV4-1 12 TRBD2 ASRGLAGGNEQF